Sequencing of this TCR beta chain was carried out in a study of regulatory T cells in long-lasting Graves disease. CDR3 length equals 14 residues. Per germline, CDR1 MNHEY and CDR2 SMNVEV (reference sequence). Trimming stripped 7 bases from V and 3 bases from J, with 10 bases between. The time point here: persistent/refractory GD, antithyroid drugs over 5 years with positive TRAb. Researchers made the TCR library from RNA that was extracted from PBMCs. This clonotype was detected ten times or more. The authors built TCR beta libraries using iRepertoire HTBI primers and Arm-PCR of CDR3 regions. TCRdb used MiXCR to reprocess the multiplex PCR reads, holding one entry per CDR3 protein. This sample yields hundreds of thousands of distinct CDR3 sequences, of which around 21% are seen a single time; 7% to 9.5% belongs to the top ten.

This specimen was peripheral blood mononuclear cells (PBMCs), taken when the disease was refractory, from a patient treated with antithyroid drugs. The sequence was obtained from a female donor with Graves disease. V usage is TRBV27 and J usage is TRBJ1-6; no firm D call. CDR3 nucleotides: TGTGCCAGCAAGGTGTTGATCTATAATTCACCCCTCCACTTT. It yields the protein CASKVLIYNSPLHF.